This T cell receptor (beta chain) derives from a study of beta chain features in type 1 diabetes. CDR3 length: 15 amino acids. V dropped 3 bases and J dropped 7; count of bases not matched to a gene: 8. Germline CDR1 reads MNHEY; CDR2 reads SVGAGI. Every isolated RNA sample was fully reverse transcribed, so sequencing captured expressed TCRB transcripts. Repertoires were generated with immunoSEQ multiplex PCR, while TCRdb's copy carries only in-frame clones and drops some. Among around 300,000 clones, about 7.8% were seen once, and the ten largest hold 0.9% to 1.2%. General observations from the study: More deletions and fewer insertions at VDJ junctions were seen in type 1 diabetes patients. Sequencing from cDNA could over-represent high-TCR-expressing cells.

A few counts support this clone. Antigen unknown. Sorting based on CD45RO/CCR7/CD25/CD127/CD95/CD27 separated CD4+ naive, central memory, regulatory and stem cell-like memory cells. The chain recombines TRBV6-5 with TRBJ2-1, with TRBD2 identical over 8 bases. This TCR was recovered from a woman younger than 30 in good health. The sample comprised central memory CD4+ T cells from blood. CDR3 nucleotides: TGTGCCAGCAGTTATGACGGGAGGGCCTCTAATGAGCAGTTCTTC. Translated, it gives CASSYDGRASNEQFF.